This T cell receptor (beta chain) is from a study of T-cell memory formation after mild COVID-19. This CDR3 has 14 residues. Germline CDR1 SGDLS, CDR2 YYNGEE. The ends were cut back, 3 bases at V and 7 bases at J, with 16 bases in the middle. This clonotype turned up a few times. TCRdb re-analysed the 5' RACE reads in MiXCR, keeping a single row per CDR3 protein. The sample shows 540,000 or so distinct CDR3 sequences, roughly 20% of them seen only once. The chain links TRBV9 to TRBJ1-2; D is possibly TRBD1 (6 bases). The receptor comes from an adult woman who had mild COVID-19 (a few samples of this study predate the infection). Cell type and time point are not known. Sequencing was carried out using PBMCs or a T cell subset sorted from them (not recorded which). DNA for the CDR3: TGTGCCAGCAGCGGATCGGCAGGGGAGGGTGGCTACACCTTC. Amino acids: CASSGSAGEGGYTF.